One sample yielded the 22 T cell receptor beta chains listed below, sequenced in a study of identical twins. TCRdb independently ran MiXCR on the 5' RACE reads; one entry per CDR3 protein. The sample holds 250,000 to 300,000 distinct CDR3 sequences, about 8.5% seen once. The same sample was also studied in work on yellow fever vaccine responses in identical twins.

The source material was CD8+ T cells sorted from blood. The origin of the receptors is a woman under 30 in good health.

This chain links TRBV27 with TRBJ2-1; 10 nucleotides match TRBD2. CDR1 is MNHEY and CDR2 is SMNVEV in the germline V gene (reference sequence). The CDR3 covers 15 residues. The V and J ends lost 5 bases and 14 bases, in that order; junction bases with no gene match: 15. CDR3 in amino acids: CASSGRLAGLDSEFF. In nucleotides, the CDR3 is TGTGCCAGCAGTGGCAGACTAGCGGGCCTAGACTCGGAGTTCTTC.

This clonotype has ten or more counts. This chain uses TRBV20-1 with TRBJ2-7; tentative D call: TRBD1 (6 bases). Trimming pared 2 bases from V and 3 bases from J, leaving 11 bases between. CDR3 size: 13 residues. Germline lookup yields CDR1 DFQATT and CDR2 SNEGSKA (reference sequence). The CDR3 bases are TGCAGTGCTAGAAGACAGGCCAGCTACGAGCAGTACTTC. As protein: CSARRQASYEQYF.

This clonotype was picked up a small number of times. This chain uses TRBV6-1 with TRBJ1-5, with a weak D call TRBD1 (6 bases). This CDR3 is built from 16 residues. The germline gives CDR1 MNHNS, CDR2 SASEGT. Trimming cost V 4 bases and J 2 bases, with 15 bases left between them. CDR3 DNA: TGTGCCAGCAGTGGCCCACAGGGTTCTGGCAATCAGCCCCAGCATTTT. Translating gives CASSGPQGSGNQPQHF.

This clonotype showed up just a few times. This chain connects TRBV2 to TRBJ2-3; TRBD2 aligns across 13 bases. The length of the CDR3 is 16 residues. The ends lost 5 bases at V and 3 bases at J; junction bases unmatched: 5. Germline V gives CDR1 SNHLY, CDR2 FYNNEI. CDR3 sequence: CASSKTSGRGTDTQYF. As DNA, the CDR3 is TGTGCCAGCAGTAAAACTAGCGGGAGGGGGACAGATACGCAGTATTTT.

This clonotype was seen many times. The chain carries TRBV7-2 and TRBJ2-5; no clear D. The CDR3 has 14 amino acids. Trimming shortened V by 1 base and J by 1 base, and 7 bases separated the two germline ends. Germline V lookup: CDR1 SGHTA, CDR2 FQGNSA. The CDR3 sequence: CASSLEFLQETQYF. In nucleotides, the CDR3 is TGTGCCAGCAGCTTAGAATTTCTCCAAGAGACCCAGTACTTC.

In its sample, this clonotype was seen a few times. CDR3 region: CASSLAVGGGLPDTQYF. The CDR3 coding sequence is TGTGCCAGCAGCCTAGCCGTAGGGGGAGGGCTCCCAGATACGCAGTATTTT. The rearrangement joins TRBV3-1 to TRBJ2-3; TRBD2 might be the D (7 bases). V lost 4 bases, J lost 4 bases, and 21 bases lay in between. The CDR3 sequence is 17 residues long. The germline CDR1 and CDR2 sequences are LGHDT and YNNKEL (reference sequence).

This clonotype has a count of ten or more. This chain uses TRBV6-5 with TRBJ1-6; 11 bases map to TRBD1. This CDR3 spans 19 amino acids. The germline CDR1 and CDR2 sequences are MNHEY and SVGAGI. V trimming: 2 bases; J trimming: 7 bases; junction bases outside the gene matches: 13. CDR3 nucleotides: TGTGCCAGCAGTTACACCGGGACAGGGGGATTCTTGGGGAATTCACCCCTCCACTTT. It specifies CASSYTGTGGFLGNSPLHF.

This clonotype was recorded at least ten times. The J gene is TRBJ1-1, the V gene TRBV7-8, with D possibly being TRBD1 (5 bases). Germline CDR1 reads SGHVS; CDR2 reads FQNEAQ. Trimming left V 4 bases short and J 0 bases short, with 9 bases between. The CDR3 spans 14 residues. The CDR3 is CASSSGALNTEAFF. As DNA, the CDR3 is TGTGCCAGCAGCTCCGGGGCCTTGAACACTGAAGCTTTCTTT.

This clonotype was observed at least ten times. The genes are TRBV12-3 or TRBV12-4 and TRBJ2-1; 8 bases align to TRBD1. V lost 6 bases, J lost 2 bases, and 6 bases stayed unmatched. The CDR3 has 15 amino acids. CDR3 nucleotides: TGTGCCAGCAGCCCGGACAGGGAGACCTACAATGAGCAGTTCTTC. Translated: CASSPDRETYNEQFF.

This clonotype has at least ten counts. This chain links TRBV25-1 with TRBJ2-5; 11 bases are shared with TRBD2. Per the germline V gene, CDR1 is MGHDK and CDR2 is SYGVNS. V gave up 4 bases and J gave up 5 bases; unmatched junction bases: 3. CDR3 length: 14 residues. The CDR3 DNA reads TGTGCCAGCAGTGGACTAGCGGGATGGGAGACCCAGTACTTC. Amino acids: CASSGLAGWETQYF.

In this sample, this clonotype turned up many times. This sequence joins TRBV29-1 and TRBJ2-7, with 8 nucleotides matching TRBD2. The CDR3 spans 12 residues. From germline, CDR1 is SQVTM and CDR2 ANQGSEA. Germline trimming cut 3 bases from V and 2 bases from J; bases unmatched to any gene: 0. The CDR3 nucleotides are TGCAGCGTTGAGCGGGAGGCCTACGAGCAGTACTTC. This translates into CSVEREAYEQYF.

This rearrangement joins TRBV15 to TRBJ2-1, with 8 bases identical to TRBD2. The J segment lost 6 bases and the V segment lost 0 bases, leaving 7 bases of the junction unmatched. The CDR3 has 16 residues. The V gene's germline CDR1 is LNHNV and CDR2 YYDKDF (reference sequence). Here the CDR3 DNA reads TGTGCCACCAGCAGAGATCTGGCGGGGGGTCTCAATGAGCAGTTCTTC. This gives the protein CATSRDLAGGLNEQFF.

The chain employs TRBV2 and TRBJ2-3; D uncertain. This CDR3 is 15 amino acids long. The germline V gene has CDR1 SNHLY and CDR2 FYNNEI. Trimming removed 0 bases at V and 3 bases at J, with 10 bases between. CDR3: CASSEAVTVTDTQYF. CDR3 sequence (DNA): TGTGCCAGCAGTGAAGCGGTGACGGTTACAGATACGCAGTATTTT.

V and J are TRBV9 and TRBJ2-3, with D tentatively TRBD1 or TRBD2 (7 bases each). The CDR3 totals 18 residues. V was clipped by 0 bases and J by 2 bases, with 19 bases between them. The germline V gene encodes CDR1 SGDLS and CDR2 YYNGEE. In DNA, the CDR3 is TGTGCCAGCAGCGTAGTTTTCGGGGGGACAGCGCTCACAGATACGCAGTATTTT. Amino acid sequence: CASSVVFGGTALTDTQYF.

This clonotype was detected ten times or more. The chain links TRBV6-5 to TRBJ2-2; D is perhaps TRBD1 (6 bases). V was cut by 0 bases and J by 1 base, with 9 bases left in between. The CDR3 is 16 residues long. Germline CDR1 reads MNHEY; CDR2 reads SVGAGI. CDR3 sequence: CASSYSNRENTGELFF. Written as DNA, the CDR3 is TGTGCCAGCAGTTACTCCAACAGGGAGAACACCGGGGAGCTGTTTTTT.

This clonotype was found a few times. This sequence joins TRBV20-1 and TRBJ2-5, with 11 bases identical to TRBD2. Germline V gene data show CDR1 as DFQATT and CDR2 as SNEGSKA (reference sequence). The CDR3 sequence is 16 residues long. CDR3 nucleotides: TGCGGTACCGGGACTAGCGGCTCGTGGGGCCAAGAGACCCAGTACTTC. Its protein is CGTGTSGSWGQETQYF.

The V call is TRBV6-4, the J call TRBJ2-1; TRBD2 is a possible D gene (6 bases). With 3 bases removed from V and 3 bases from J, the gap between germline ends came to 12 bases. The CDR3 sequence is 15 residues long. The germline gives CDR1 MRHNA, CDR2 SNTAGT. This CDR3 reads CASSEGAGFYNEQFF. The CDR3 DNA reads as TGTGCCAGCAGTGAAGGGGCGGGATTCTACAATGAGCAGTTCTTC.

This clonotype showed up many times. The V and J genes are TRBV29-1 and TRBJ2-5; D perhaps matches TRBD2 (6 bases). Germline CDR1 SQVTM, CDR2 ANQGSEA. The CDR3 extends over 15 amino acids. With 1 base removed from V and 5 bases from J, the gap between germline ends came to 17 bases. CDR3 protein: CSVEGGNLVGETQYF. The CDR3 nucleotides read TGCAGCGTTGAAGGCGGGAACTTGGTTGGGGAGACCCAGTACTTC.

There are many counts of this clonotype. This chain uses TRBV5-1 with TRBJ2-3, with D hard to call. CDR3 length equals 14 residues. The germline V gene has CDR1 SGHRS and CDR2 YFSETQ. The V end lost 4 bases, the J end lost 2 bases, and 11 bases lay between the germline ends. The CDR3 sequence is CASSPDPYTDTQYF. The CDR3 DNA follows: TGCGCCAGCAGCCCTGACCCTTACACAGATACGCAGTATTTT. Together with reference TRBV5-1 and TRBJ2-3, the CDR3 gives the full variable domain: KAGVTQTPRYLIKTRGQQVTLSCSPISGHRSVSWYQQTPGQGLQFLFEYFSETQRNKGNFPGRFSGRQFSNSRSEMNVSTLELGDSALYLCASSPDPYTDTQYFGPGTRLTVL.

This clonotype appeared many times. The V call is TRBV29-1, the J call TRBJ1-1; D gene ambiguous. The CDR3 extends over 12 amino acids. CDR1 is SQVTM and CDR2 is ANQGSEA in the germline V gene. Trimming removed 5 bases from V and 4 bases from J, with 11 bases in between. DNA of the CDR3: TGCAGCGTTCTCATTTGGGGCACTGAAGCTTTCTTT. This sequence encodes CSVLIWGTEAFF. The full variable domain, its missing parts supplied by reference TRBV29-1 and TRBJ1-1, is SAVISQKPSRDICQRGTSLTIQCQVDSQVTMMFWYRQQPGQSLTLIATANQGSEATYESGFVIDKFPISRPNLTFSTLTVSNMSPEDSSIYLCSVLIWGTEAFFGQGTRLTVV.

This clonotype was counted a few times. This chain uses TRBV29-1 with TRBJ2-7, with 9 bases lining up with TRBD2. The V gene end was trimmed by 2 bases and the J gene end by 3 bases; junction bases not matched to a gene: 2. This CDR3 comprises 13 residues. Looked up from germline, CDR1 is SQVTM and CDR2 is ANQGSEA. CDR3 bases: TGCAGCGTTGAACTAGCGGGATTCTACGAGCAGTACTTC. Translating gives CSVELAGFYEQYF.

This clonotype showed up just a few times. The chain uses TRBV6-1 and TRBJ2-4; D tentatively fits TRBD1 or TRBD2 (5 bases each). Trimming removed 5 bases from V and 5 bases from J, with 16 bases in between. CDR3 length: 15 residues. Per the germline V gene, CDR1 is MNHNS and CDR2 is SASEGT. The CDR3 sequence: CASSPFLGTENIQYF. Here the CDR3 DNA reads TGTGCCAGCAGTCCCTTCCTGGGGACGGAAAACATTCAGTACTTC.